These 17 T cell receptor beta chains were all obtained from the same sample, sequenced in a study of identical twins. TCRdb passed the 5' RACE reads through MiXCR, listing each CDR3 protein once. The sample consists of approximately 500,000 distinct CDR3 sequences, 13% to 15% of them appearing once. The same sample was also used in a study of yellow fever vaccine responses in identical twins.

The sequencing input was CD4+ T cells sorted from blood. Every receptor here comes from a woman under 30 in good health.

This clonotype came up many times. The chain carries TRBV28 and TRBJ2-1, with no clear D. Germline V gene data show CDR1 as MDHEN and CDR2 as SYDVKM. CDR3 length equals 12 residues. Trimming pared 4 bases from V and 4 bases from J, leaving 5 bases between. In DNA, the CDR3 is TGTGCCAGCAGTTCACAATACAATGAGCAGTTCTTC. It codes for CASSSQYNEQFF.

Written as DNA, the CDR3 is TGTGCAATAGGGCAGGGGGGGTTCGAGCAGTACGTC. Amino acids: CAIGQGGFEQYV. The chain links TRBV10-3 to TRBJ2-7; D may match TRBD1 or TRBD2 (7 bases each). CDR3 length: 12 residues. Looked up from germline, CDR1 is ENHRY and CDR2 is SYGVKD.

The CDR3 sequence is CASLSGSYEQYF. CDR3 coding DNA: TGTGCCAGCCTGAGCGGGAGCTACGAGCAGTACTTC. This chain uses TRBV28 with TRBJ2-7; 8 nucleotides agree with TRBD2. Looked up from germline, CDR1 is MDHEN and CDR2 is SYDVKM. The CDR3 runs to 12 residues. V lost 8 bases, J lost 3 bases, and 3 bases stayed unmatched. Combining the CDR3 with reference TRBV28 and TRBJ2-7 gives the whole variable domain DVKVTQSSRYLVKRTGEKVFLECVQDMDHENMFWYRQDPGLGLRLIYFSYDVKMKEKGDIPEGYSVSREKKERFSLILESASTNQTSMYLCASLSGSYEQYFGPGTRLTVT.

This clonotype was seen only a few times. V gene TRBV2 combines with J gene TRBJ2-7; 8 bases map to TRBD1. CDR3 length: 14 residues. Trimming removed 7 bases from V and 3 bases from J; junction bases left unmatched: 8. From germline, CDR1 is SNHLY and CDR2 FYNNEI. CDR3 amino acids: CASNRDRSLYEQYF. As DNA, the CDR3 is TGTGCCAGCAACCGGGACAGGAGCCTCTACGAGCAGTACTTC.

This clonotype has at least ten counts. CDR3 nucleotides: TGCGCCAGCAGCTTAGCTAGCGGCCAAGAGACCCAGTACTTC. This translates into CASSLASGQETQYF. This chain connects TRBV5-1 to TRBJ2-5; TRBD2 aligns across 7 bases. The CDR3 runs to 14 residues. Germline lookup yields CDR1 SGHRS and CDR2 YFSETQ. V shed 2 bases and J 1 base; nucleotides not matched to a gene: 2.

The CDR3 nucleotides are TGTGCCAGCAGCGCGGGACCTCCAGATACGCAGTATTTT. This codes for CASSAGPPDTQYF. The rearrangement links TRBV7-9 to TRBJ2-3, with D perhaps matching TRBD2 (6 bases). Germline V gene data show CDR1 as SEHNR and CDR2 as FQNEAQ (reference sequence). Trimming took 5 bases from V and 4 from J, leaving 10 bases between them. The length of the CDR3 is 13 residues.

This chain joins TRBV12-3 or TRBV12-4 and TRBJ2-3; tentatively, D is TRBD2 (7 bases). Trimming pared 3 bases from V and 11 bases from J, leaving 18 bases between. This CDR3 is 14 amino acids long. Here the CDR3 DNA reads TGTGCCAGCAGTTTTTCCGGGGGGCCAAAGGGGCAGTATTTT. Its protein product is CASSFSGGPKGQYF.

There are many counts of this clonotype. The chain uses TRBV4-1 and TRBJ2-4; D gene unclear. Germline V lookup: CDR1 MGHRA, CDR2 YSYEKL. With 1 base removed from V and 0 bases from J, the gap between germline ends came to 10 bases. The CDR3 runs 16 residues. The CDR3: CASSQVLGLAKNIQYF. Here the CDR3 DNA reads TGCGCCAGCAGCCAAGTGTTGGGCTTAGCCAAAAACATTCAGTACTTC.

In its sample, this clonotype was seen a few times. This chain joins TRBV20-1 and TRBJ2-7; 9 nucleotides match TRBD1. This CDR3 contains 15 residues. The ends lost 6 bases at V and 2 bases at J; junction bases unmatched: 11. Germline values: CDR1 DFQATT, CDR2 SNEGSKA (reference sequence). CDR3 nucleotide sequence: TGCAGTGCCAGACCCGGACAGGGGCTAACCTACGAGCAGTACTTC. Translated: CSARPGQGLTYEQYF.

This clonotype was observed a few times. This sequence joins TRBV7-7 and TRBJ2-1; 9 positions agree with TRBD1. The CDR3 loop spans 16 amino acids. Germline loops: CDR1 SSHAT, CDR2 FNYEAQ (reference sequence). V lost 0 bases to trimming and J lost 5 bases; unmatched junction nucleotides: 5. In DNA form, the CDR3 reads TGTGCCAGCAGCTTAGCCGGGACAGGGTTAAACAATGAGCAGTTCTTC. Translating gives CASSLAGTGLNNEQFF.

This clonotype was found a few times. This chain uses TRBV7-9 with TRBJ2-1; the D is unclear. Germline values: CDR1 SEHNR, CDR2 FQNEAQ (reference sequence). CDR3 length equals 15 residues. V lost 1 base and J lost 7, with 14 bases in between. CDR3 nucleotide sequence: TGTGCCAGCAGCTTAGTTCTAGGCAGTAAGAATGAGCAGTTCTTC. It is translated as CASSLVLGSKNEQFF.

DNA for the CDR3: TGCAGTGCTAGAGGAGACAGGGGGCGAAGTGAATCCTACGAGCAGTACTTC. Encoded protein: CSARGDRGRSESYEQYF. The chain employs TRBV20-1 and TRBJ2-7; 10 nucleotides align to TRBD1. The CDR3 totals 17 residues. Germline V gene lookup returns CDR1 DFQATT and CDR2 SNEGSKA (reference sequence). V gave up 1 base and J gave up 1 base; unmatched junction bases: 10.

This clonotype appeared a few times. The genes are TRBV14 and TRBJ2-3, with 7 bases lining up with TRBD1. The V gene's germline CDR1 is SGHDN and CDR2 FVKESK. CDR3 length equals 15 residues. Trimming at V came to 2 bases and at J to 2 bases, leaving 4 bases not matched to a gene. For the CDR3, the DNA is TGTGCCAGCAGCCAAAACAGGGGACCCACAGATACGCAGTATTTT. The encoded protein is CASSQNRGPTDTQYF.

The chain employs TRBV20-1 and TRBJ2-7; D gene ambiguous. The CDR3 has 12 amino acids. The V end lost 6 bases, the J end lost 2 bases, and 11 bases lay between the germline ends. Per the germline V gene, CDR1 is DFQATT and CDR2 is SNEGSKA (reference sequence). The CDR3, as DNA: TGCAGTGCCCTCGACGGACCCTACGAGCAGTACGTC. Translation gives CSALDGPYEQYV.

The chain has TRBV20-1 and TRBJ2-5; perhaps TRBD1 as D (6 bases). CDR1 DFQATT and CDR2 SNEGSKA come from the germline V gene (reference sequence). The CDR3 totals 12 residues. V lost 5 bases and J lost 2, with 9 bases in between. The CDR3: CSAGGQQETQYF. In nucleotides, the CDR3 is TGCAGTGCTGGGGGACAACAAGAGACCCAGTACTTC.

This clonotype was seen repeatedly, ten times or more. The rearrangement uses TRBV12-3 or TRBV12-4 and TRBJ1-2, with D perhaps TRBD1 (6 bases). Trimming removed 5 bases from V and 0 bases from J, with 13 bases in between. This CDR3 is built from 15 residues. The CDR3, as DNA: TGTGCCAGCAGTGTAACAGGGAGTTCTAACTATGGCTACACCTTC. This translates into CASSVTGSSNYGYTF.

This clonotype turned up a few times. V gene TRBV19 combines with J gene TRBJ1-2, with TRBD1 identical over 7 bases. The CDR3 contains 16 residues. The V segment lost 3 bases and the J segment 3 bases; nucleotides outside the gene matches: 10. Germline CDR1 LNHDA, CDR2 SQIVND (reference sequence). CDR3 in DNA: TGTGCCAGTAGTATCCTACAGGGGAAGAAAGACTATGGCTACACCTTC. Translated, it gives CASSILQGKKDYGYTF.